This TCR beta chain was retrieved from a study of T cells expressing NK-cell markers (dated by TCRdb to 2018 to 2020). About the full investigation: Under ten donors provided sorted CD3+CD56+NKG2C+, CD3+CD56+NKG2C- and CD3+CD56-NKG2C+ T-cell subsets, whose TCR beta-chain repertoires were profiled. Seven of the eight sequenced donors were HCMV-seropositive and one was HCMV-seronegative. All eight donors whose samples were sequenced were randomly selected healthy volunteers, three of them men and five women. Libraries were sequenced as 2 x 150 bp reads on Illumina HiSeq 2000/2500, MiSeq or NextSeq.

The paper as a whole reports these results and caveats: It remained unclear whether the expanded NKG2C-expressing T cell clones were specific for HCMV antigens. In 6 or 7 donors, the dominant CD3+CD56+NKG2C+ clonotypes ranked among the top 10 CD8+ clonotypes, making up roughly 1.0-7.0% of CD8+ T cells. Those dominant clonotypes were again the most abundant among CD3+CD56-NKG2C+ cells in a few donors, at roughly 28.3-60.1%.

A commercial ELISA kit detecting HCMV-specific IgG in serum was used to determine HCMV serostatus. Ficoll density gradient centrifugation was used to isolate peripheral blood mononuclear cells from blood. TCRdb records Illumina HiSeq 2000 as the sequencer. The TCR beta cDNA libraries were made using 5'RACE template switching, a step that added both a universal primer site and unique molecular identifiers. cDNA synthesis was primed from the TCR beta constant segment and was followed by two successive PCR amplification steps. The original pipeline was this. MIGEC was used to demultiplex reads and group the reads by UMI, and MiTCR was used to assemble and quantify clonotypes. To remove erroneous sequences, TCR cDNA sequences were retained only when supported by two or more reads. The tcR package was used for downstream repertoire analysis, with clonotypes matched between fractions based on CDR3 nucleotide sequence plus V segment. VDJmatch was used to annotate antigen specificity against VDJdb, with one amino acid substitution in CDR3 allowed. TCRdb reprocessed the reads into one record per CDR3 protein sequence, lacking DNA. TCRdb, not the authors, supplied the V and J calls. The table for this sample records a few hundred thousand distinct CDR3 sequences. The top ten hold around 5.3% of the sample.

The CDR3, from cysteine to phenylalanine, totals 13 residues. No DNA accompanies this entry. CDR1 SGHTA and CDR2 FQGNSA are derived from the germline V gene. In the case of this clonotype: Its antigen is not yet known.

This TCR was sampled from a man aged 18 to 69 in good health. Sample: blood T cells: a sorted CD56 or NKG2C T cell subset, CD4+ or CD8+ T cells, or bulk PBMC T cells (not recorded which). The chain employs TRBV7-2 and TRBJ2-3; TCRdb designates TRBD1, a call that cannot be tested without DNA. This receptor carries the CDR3 CASSTRPGDTQYF.